A single sample is the source of the 5 T cell receptor beta chains below, sequenced in a study of T cells after posttransplantation cyclophosphamide. Here immunoSEQ multiplex PCR was the method, and the copy in TCRdb shows in-frame clones only, minus some. The sample carries about 32,000 clones, about 90% recorded once. Sequences were obtained from PBMCs. These receptors all stem from a woman aged 40 to 50 with a blood cancer, CMV-positive, and with a related stem cell donor.

This clone was found once. The J gene is TRBJ2-5, the V gene TRBV6-4; 7 bases align to TRBD1. The V segment lost 3 bases and the J segment 3 bases; nucleotides outside the gene matches: 7. In germline, CDR1 is MRHNA, CDR2 SNTAGT. The CDR3 contains 15 residues. The CDR3: CASSEEGTDKETQYF. In DNA form, the CDR3 reads TGTGCCAGCAGTGAGGAAGGGACAGACAAAGAGACCCAGTACTTC.

This chain joins TRBV4-2 and TRBJ1-4, with D unclear. This CDR3 comprises 14 residues. The V gene's germline CDR1 is LGHNA and CDR2 YNFKEQ. V was cut by 4 bases and J by 5 bases, with 11 bases left in between. CDR3 sequence (DNA): TGTGCCAGCAGCCCCCACCGGGTCAATGAAAAACTGTTTTTT. Its protein is CASSPHRVNEKLFF.

V and J are TRBV4-1 and TRBJ1-1, with 8 bases aligning to TRBD1. The CDR3 is 15 amino acids. J lost 0 bases, V lost 0 bases, and 0 bases had no gene match. Germline CDR1 is MGHRA and CDR2 is YSYEKL. CDR3 DNA: TGCGCCAGCAGCCAAGAGACAGGGGTGAACACTGAAGCTTTCTTT. This gives the protein CASSQETGVNTEAFF.

V is TRBV5-6 and J is TRBJ1-6, with 8 bases that match TRBD1. Germline CDR1 is SGHDT and CDR2 is YYEEEE. This CDR3 region has 16 residues. Trimming removed 5 bases from V and 0 bases from J; junction bases left unmatched: 4. CDR3 loop: CASSRDRSSYNSPLHF. CDR3 coding DNA: TGTGCCAGCAGTAGGGACAGGAGCTCCTATAATTCACCCCTCCACTTT.

V gene TRBV5-4 combines with J gene TRBJ1-5, with a weak D call TRBD1 (6 bases). This CDR3 region has 14 residues. Trimming cost V 0 bases and J 5 bases, with 9 bases left between them. From germline, CDR1 is SGHNT and CDR2 YYREEE (reference sequence). The CDR3 region has the DNA TGTGCCAGCAGCTTGGAAGGGGGTGATCAGCCCCAGCATTTT. Residues: CASSLEGGDQPQHF.